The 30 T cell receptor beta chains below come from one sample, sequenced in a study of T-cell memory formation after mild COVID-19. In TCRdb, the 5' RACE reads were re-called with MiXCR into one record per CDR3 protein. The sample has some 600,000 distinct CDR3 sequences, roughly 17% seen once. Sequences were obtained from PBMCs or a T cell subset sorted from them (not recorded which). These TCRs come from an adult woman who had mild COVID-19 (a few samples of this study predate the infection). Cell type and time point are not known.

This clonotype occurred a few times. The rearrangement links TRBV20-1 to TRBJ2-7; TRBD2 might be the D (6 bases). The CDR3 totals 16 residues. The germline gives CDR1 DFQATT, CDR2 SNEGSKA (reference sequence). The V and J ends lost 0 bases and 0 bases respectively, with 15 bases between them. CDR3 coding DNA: TGCAGTGCTAGAGATCTCGGGGGAGCCGACTCCTACGAGCAGTACTTC. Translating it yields CSARDLGGADSYEQYF.

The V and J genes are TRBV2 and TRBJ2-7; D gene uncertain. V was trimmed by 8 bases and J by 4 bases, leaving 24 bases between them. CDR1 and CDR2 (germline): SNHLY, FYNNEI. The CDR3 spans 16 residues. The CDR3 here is CASQVPPGPRAYEQYF. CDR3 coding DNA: TGTGCCAGCCAAGTACCGCCTGGGCCAAGGGCTTACGAGCAGTACTTC. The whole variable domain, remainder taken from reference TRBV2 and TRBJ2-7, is EPEVTQTPSHQVTQMGQEVILRCVPISNHLYFYWYRQILGQKVEFLVSFYNNEISEKSEIFDDQFSVERPDGSNFTLKIRSTKLEDSAMYFCASQVPPGPRAYEQYFGPGTRLTVT.

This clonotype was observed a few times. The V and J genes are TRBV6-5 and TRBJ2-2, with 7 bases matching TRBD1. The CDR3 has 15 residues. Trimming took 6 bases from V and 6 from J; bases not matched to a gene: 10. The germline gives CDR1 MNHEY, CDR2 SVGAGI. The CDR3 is CASRKATGKAGELFF. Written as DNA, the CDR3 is TGTGCCAGCAGGAAAGCGACAGGGAAGGCCGGGGAGCTGTTTTTT.

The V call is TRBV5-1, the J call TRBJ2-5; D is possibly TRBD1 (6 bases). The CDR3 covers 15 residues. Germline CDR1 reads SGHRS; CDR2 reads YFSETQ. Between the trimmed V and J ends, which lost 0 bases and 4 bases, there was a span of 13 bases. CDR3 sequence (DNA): TGCGCCAGCAGCTTGGCCCCTGGGGGCGGAGAGACCCAGTACTTC. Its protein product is CASSLAPGGGETQYF.

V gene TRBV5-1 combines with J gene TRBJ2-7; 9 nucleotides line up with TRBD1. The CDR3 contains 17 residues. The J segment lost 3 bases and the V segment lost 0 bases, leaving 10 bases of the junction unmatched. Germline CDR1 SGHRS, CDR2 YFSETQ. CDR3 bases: TGCGCCAGCAGCTTGGCCAAAAGGGGACAGGGCATCTACGAGCAGTACTTC. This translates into CASSLAKRGQGIYEQYF.

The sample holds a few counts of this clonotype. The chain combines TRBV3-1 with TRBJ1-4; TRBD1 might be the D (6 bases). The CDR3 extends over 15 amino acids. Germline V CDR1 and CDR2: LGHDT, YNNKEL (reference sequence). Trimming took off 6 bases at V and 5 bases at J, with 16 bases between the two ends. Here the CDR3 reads CASRDTGTNNEKLFF. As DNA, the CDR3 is TGTGCCAGCAGAGATACCGGGACAAACAATGAAAAACTGTTTTTT.

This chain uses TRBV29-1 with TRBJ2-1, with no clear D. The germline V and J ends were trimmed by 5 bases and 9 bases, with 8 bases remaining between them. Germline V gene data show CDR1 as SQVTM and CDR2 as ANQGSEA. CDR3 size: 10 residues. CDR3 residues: CSVSEAEQFF. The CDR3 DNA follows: TGCAGCGTTTCGGAAGCTGAGCAGTTCTTC.

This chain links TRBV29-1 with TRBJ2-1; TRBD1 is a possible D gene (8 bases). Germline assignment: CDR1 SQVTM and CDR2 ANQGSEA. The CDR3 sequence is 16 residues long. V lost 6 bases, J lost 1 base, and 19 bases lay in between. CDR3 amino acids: CSVGQGGDGSYNEQFF. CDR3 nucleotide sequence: TGCAGCGTCGGACAGGGAGGGGATGGGTCCTACAATGAGCAGTTCTTC.

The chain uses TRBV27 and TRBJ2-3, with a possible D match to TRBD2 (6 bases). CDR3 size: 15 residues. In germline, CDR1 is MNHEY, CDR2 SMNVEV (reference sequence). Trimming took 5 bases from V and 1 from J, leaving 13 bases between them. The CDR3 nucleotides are TGTGCCAGCAGTCGGGACTCCCGTGGCACAGATACGCAGTATTTT. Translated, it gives CASSRDSRGTDTQYF.

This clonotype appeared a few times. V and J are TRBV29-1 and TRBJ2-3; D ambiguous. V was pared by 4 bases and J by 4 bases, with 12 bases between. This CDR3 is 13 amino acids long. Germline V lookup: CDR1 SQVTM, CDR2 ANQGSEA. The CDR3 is CSVAGGSSDTQYF. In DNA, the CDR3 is TGCAGCGTTGCGGGCGGCTCGTCAGATACGCAGTATTTT.

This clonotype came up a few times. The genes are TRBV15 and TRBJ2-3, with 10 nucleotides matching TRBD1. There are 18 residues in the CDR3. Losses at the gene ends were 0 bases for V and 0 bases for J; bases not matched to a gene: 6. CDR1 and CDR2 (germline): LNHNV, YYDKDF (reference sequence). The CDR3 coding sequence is TGTGCCACCAGCAGAGAGGGGACAGGGGAATGGAGCACAGATACGCAGTATTTT. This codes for CATSREGTGEWSTDTQYF.

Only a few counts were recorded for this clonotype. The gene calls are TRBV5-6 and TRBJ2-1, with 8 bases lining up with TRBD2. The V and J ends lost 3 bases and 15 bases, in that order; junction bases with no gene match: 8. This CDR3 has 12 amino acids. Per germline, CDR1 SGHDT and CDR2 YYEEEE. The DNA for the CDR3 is TGTGCCAGCAGCTACAGCGGGAGAGGGCTGTTCTTC. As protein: CASSYSGRGLFF.

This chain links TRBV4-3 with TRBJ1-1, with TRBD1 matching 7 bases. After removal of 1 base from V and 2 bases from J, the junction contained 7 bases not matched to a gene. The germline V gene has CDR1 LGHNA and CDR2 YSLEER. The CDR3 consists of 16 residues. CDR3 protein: CASSQGDRQGNTEAFF. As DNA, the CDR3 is TGCGCCAGCAGCCAAGGTGATAGACAGGGAAACACTGAAGCTTTCTTT.

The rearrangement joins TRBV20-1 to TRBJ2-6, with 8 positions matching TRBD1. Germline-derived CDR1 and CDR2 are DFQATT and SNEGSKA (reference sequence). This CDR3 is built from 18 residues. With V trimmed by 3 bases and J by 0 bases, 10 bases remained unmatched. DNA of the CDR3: TGCAGTGCTAGGGACCAGACAGGGGTCGACTCTGGGGCCAACGTCCTGACTTTC. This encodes CSARDQTGVDSGANVLTF.

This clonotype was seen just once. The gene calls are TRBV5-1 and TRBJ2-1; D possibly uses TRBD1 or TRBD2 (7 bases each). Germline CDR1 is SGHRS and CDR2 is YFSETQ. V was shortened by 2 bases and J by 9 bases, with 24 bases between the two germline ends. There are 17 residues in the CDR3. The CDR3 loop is CASSLRQGGGLRIEQFF. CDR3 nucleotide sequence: TGCGCCAGCAGCTTAAGACAGGGAGGGGGCCTTAGGATTGAGCAGTTCTTC.

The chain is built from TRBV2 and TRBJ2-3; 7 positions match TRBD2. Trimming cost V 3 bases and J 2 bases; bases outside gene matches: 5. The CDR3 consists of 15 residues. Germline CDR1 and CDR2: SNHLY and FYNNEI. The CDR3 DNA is TGTGCCAGCAGTGAGCGCAGCGGGGTCACAGATACGCAGTATTTT. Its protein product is CASSERSGVTDTQYF.

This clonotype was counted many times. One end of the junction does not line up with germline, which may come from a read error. The CDR3 protein is CASSLGASGGYNEQFF. CDR3 DNA: TGTGCTAGCAGCTTGGGGGCTAGCGGGGGCTACAATGAGCAGTTCTTC. V usage is TRBV7-7 and J usage is TRBJ2-1; 10 positions agree with TRBD2. The CDR3 loop spans 16 amino acids. Germline V gives CDR1 SSHAT, CDR2 FNYEAQ (reference sequence).

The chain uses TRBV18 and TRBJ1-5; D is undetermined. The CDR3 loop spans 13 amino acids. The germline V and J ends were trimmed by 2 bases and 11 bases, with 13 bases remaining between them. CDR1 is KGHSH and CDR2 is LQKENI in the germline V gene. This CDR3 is CASSPGVSKAQHF. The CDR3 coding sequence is TGTGCCAGCTCACCAGGGGTATCAAAGGCCCAGCATTTT.

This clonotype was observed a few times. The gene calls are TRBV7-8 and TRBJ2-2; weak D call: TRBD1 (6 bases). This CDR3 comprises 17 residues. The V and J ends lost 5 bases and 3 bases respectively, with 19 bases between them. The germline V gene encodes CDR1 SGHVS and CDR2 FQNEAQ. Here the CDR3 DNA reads TGTGCCAGCAGCCTTTACAACAGGGTTCTAGACACCGGGGAGCTGTTTTTT. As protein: CASSLYNRVLDTGELFF.

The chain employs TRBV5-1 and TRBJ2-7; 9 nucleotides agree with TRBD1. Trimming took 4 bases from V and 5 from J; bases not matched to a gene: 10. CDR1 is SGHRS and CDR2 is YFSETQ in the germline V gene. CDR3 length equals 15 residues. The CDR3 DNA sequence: TGCGCCAGCAGCCAGAAACAGGGGGCGTACAACGAGCAGTACTTC. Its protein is CASSQKQGAYNEQYF.

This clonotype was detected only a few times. CDR3 nucleotides: TGCGCCAGCAGCCAAGGGGAGGCTCCCTACAATGAGCAGTTCTTC. Its translation is CASSQGEAPYNEQFF. The V call is TRBV4-3, the J call TRBJ2-1; tentative D call: TRBD2 (6 bases). The CDR3 has 15 amino acids. The V end lost 1 base, the J end lost 2 bases, and 9 bases lay between the germline ends. Germline lookup yields CDR1 LGHNA and CDR2 YSLEER.

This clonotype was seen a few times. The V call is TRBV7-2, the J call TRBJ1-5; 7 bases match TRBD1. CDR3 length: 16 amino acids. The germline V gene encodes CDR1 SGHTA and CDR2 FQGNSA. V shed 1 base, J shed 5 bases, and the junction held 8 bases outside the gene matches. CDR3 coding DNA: TGTGCCAGCAGCTTAGGGCGGACAGGCCGCGATCAGCCCCAGCATTTT. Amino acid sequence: CASSLGRTGRDQPQHF.

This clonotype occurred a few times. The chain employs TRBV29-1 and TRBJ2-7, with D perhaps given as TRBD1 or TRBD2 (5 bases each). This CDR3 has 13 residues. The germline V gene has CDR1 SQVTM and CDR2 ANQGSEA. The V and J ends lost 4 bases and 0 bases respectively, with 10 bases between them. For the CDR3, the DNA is TGCAGCGTTGTGGGACCTGTCTCCTACGAGCAGTACTTC. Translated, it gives CSVVGPVSYEQYF.

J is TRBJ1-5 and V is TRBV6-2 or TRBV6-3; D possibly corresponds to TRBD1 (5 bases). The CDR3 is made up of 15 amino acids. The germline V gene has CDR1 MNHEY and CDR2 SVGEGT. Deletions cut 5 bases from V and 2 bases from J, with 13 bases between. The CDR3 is CASSTGGVGNQPQHF. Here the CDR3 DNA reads TGTGCCAGCAGTACCGGGGGGGTCGGCAATCAGCCCCAGCATTTT.

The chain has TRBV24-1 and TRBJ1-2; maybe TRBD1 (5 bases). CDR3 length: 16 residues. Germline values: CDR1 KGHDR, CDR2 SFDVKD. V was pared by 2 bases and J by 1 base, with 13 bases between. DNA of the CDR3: TGTGCCACCAGTGATTCGGTGACAGTGATTAACTATGGCTACACCTTC. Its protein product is CATSDSVTVINYGYTF.

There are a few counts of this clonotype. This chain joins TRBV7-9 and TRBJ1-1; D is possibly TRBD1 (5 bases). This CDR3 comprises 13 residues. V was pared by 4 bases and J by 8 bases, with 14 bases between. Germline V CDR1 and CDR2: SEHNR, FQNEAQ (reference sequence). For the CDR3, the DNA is TGTGCCAGCAGCTACGAACAGGTATCAGAAGCTTTCTTT. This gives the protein CASSYEQVSEAFF.

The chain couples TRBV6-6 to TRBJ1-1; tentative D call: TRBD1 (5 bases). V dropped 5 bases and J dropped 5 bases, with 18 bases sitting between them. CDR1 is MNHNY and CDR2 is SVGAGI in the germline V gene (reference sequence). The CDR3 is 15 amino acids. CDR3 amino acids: CASSDRDLGATEAFF. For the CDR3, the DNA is TGTGCCAGCAGTGACCGGGACTTAGGGGCTACTGAAGCTTTCTTT.

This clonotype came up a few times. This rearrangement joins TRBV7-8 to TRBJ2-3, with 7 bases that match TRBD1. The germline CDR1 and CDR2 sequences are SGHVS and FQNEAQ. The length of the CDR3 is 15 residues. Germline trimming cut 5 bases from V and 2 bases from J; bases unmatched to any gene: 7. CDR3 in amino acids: CASSPSDRNTDTQYF. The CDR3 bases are TGTGCCAGCAGCCCTTCGGACAGGAACACAGATACGCAGTATTTT.

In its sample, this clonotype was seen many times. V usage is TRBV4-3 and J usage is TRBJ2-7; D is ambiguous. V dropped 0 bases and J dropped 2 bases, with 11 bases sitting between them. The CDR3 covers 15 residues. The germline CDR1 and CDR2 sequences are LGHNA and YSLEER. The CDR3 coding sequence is TGCGCCAGCAGCCAAGACTGGAGTTATCCCTACGAGCAGTACTTC. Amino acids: CASSQDWSYPYEQYF.

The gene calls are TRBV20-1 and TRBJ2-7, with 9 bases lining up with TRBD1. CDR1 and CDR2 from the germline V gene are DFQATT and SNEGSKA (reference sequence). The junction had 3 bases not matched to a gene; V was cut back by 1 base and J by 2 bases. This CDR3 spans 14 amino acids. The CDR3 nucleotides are TGCAGTGCTAGAGCCGGGACAGGGACCTACGAGCAGTACTTC. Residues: CSARAGTGTYEQYF.